This T cell receptor (beta chain) was retrieved from a study of blood T cell repertoires in COVID-19. TCRdb keeps only in-frame clones here, not all; method: immunoSEQ multiplex PCR. The data contain about 68,000 clones, 90% to 95% of them seen just once; the ten biggest clones take up around 7.8%. Trimming took 8 bases from V and 3 from J, leaving 8 bases between them. This CDR3 region has 12 residues. Germline V gives CDR1 MNHNY, CDR2 SVGAGI (reference sequence). The chain recombines TRBV6-6 with TRBJ1-5; D may be TRBD1 (5 bases). The receptor was derived from a man in his forties with COVID-19, enrolled during active disease. The specimen sequenced was peripheral blood. DNA for the CDR3: TGTGCCAGCTCGACAGACAATCAGCCCCAGCATTTT. This encodes CASSTDNQPQHF.